The rows below give T cell receptor beta chains drawn from one sample of a study of response to subunit inactivated influenza vaccine. Each CDR3 protein is one row after TCRdb ran MiXCR on the RT-PCR reads. The data contain about 700,000 distinct CDR3 sequences, around 14% of them singletons. The sample here was PBMCs from blood, taken approximately 15 days before vaccination. The receptor set was obtained from a middle-aged man who received an inactivated influenza vaccine. Both conserved end residues are part of each CDR3. A D gene is named only where the DNA matches it firmly. Size is stated for part of the rows, as once, few or many counts, or as a class when the clone is expanded.

>TRBV3-1|TRBJ2-4|-|-
CASSHIGTNLAKNIQYF
TGTGCCAGCAGCCATATCGGGACAAACCTAGCCAAAAACATTCAGTACTTC
>TRBV30|TRBJ2-2|-|TRBD1
CAWRGNRGTGELFF
TGTGCCTGGAGGGGGAACAGGGGAACCGGGGAGCTGTTTTTT
>TRBV9|TRBJ2-1|-|TRBD2
CASSLTSGSGNEQFF
TGTGCCAGCAGCCTCACTAGCGGGAGCGGCAATGAGCAGTTCTTC
>TRBV3-1|TRBJ1-1|-|-
CASSPTLMNTEAFF
TGTGCCAGCAGCCCGACACTGATGAACACTGAAGCTTTCTTT
>TRBV20-1|TRBJ2-1|few|-
CSARDPGRGANEQFF
TGCAGTGCTAGAGACCCAGGGAGAGGGGCCAATGAGCAGTTCTTC
>TRBV27|TRBJ2-2|many|TRBD2
CASSTLAGGQTGELFF
TGTGCCAGCAGCACTCTAGCGGGAGGGCAAACCGGGGAGCTGTTTTTT
>TRBV20-1|TRBJ2-4|few|-
CSAPPVPQSKGQYF
TGCAGTGCCCCTCCGGTCCCCCAGTCCAAGGGCCAGTACTTC
>TRBV4-1|TRBJ2-3|few|TRBD2
CASSQRTSPPSTQYF
TGCGCCAGCAGCCAGAGGACTAGCCCGCCGAGTACGCAGTATTTT
>TRBV12-3/TRBV12-4|TRBJ2-3|many|TRBD2
CASSPGTSGISTDTQYF
TGTGCCAGCAGTCCTGGGACTAGCGGGATCAGCACAGATACGCAGTATTTT
>TRBV27|TRBJ2-2|few|-
CASSFSTGGGELFF
TGTGCCAGCAGTTTCTCTACCGGTGGAGGGGAGCTGTTTTTT
>TRBV7-9|TRBJ1-1|few|-
CASNWDRVNTEAFF
TGTGCCAGCAACTGGGATAGGGTGAACACTGAAGCTTTCTTT
>TRBV20-1|TRBJ2-5|-|TRBD2
CSALSGRAGETQYF
TGCAGTGCATTGAGCGGGAGGGCCGGAGAGACCCAGTACTTC
>TRBV20-1|TRBJ2-1|-|TRBD1
CSAPDRGYTSYNEQFF
TGCAGTGCTCCGGACAGGGGCTACACCTCCTACAATGAGCAGTTCTTC
>TRBV29-1|TRBJ2-7|-|TRBD1
CSVDEGTGYEQYF
TGCAGCGTTGATGAGGGGACAGGCTACGAGCAGTACTTC
>TRBV6-2/TRBV6-3|TRBJ2-5|few|-
CASSTDRRLHTQYF
TGTGCCAGCAGTACAGACCGCCGACTTCATACCCAGTACTTC
>TRBV29-1|TRBJ2-7|few|TRBD1
CSAQGAVRAEQYF
TGCAGCGCCCAGGGGGCCGTTAGGGCCGAGCAGTACTTC
>TRBV18|TRBJ2-5|-|-
CASSLVDSFQETQYF
TGTGCCAGCTCACTTGTGGACTCCTTCCAAGAGACCCAGTACTTC
>TRBV12-3/TRBV12-4|TRBJ2-6|few|-
CASSLGILGSGANVLTF
TGTGCCAGCAGTTTAGGGATTCTCGGCTCTGGGGCCAACGTCCTGACTTTC
>TRBV20-1|TRBJ2-7|few|-
CSAKASVEQYF
TGCAGTGCTAAGGCTAGCGTCGAGCAGTACTTC
>TRBV20-1|TRBJ2-4|-|-
CSARTGNIQYF
TGCAGTGCTAGGACCGGAAACATTCAGTACTTC
>TRBV4-2|TRBJ2-3|few|-
CASSQSGPLTDTQYF
TGTGCCAGCAGCCAGAGCGGGCCGCTCACAGATACGCAGTATTTT
>TRBV5-1|TRBJ2-3|-|-
CASSLVARGRLGTDTQYF
TGCGCCAGCAGCTTGGTTGCGCGGGGCAGGCTGGGCACAGATACGCAGTATTTT
>TRBV5-1|TRBJ2-7|few|-
CASSQTAATEQYF
TGCGCCAGCAGTCAAACAGCTGCCACCGAGCAGTACTTC
>TRBV6-2/TRBV6-3|TRBJ2-7|-|-
CASSQDSQYAYEQYF
TGTGCCAGCAGCCAGGACAGCCAGTACGCCTACGAGCAGTACTTC
>TRBV14|TRBJ2-1|many|-
CASSQEAASYNEQFF
TGTGCCAGCAGCCAAGAGGCGGCCTCCTACAATGAGCAGTTCTTC
>TRBV4-2|TRBJ1-1|few|-
CASSKTKIQGNTEAFF
TGTGCCAGCAGTAAAACCAAGATACAGGGAAATACTGAAGCTTTCTTT
>TRBV5-1|TRBJ2-2|-|TRBD2
CASSFKTSGRDNTGELFF
TGCGCCAGCAGCTTTAAGACTAGCGGGAGGGACAACACCGGGGAGCTGTTTTTT
>TRBV20-1|TRBJ2-1|few|-
CSARTGTSNEQFF
TGCAGTGCTAGAACCGGGACATCGAATGAGCAGTTCTTC
>TRBV5-1|TRBJ2-7|few|-
CASSLDSPATEQYF
TGCGCCAGCAGCTTGGACAGTCCGGCGACCGAGCAGTACTTC
>TRBV10-3|TRBJ1-1|few|-
CASDDRSSSNTEAFF
TGTGCCTCAGACGACAGATCCTCTTCGAACACTGAAGCTTTCTTT
>TRBV6-2/TRBV6-3|TRBJ2-7|-|TRBD1
CASTKTGTGYEQYF
TGTGCCAGCACCAAAACCGGGACAGGCTACGAGCAGTACTTC
>TRBV7-2|TRBJ2-1|few|-
CASSLWWVGNEQFF
TGTGCCAGCAGCTTATGGTGGGTAGGTAATGAGCAGTTCTTC
>TRBV24-1|TRBJ2-3|few|TRBD2
CATSGQGPDGGNTQYF
TGTGCCACCAGTGGCCAAGGACCCGACGGGGGGAATACGCAGTATTTT
>TRBV20-1|TRBJ2-5|-|-
CSARGGQGTGRLGDQETQYF
TGCAGTGCTAGAGGTGGGCAGGGAACTGGACGATTAGGAGACCAAGAGACCCAGTACTTC
>TRBV5-1|TRBJ2-7|many|-
CASSLGGYYEQYF
TGCGCCAGCAGCTTGGGGGGCTATTACGAGCAGTACTTC
>TRBV28|TRBJ1-2|many|TRBD1
CASSGREGQGEDFYGYTF
TGTGCCAGCAGTGGCCGTGAGGGACAGGGGGAAGATTTCTATGGCTACACCTTC
>TRBV21-1|TRBJ2-1|few|-
CARTAPTSVSYNEQFF
TGTGCCAGAACCGCACCAACTAGCGTCTCCTACAATGAGCAGTTCTTC
>TRBV6-2/TRBV6-3|TRBJ2-5|few|-
CASKSLGQETQYF
TGTGCCAGCAAGTCACTAGGGCAAGAGACCCAGTACTTC
>TRBV27|TRBJ2-7|few|TRBD1
CASSEQGRTYYEQYF
TGTGCCAGCAGTGAACAGGGGCGTACCTACTACGAGCAGTACTTC
>TRBV12-3/TRBV12-4|TRBJ2-2|few|TRBD1
CASRPFRQGTGELFF
TGTGCCAGCAGACCCTTTCGACAGGGCACCGGGGAGCTGTTTTTT
>TRBV27|TRBJ1-1|-|TRBD1
CASSPRTGPGFVEAFF
TGTGCCAGCAGTCCTCGGACAGGGCCTGGCTTCGTTGAAGCTTTCTTT
>TRBV5-1|TRBJ1-4|few|-
CASSLQDRSEKLFF
TGCGCCAGCAGCTTACAGGATCGCTCTGAAAAACTGTTTTTT
>TRBV5-5|TRBJ1-2|-|-
CASSLVDRSIF
TGTGCCAGCAGCTTGGTAGACAGGTCGATCTTC
>TRBV6-1|TRBJ1-3|-|-
CASSPVAGNTIYF
TGTGCCAGCAGCCCGGTGGCGGGTAACACCATATATTTT
>TRBV29-1|TRBJ1-3|-|-
CSVSRDGNTIYF
TGCAGCGTATCGCGGGATGGAAACACCATATATTTT
>TRBV28|TRBJ2-1|-|-
CASSLPKTVQFF
TGTGCCAGCAGTTTACCAAAGACCGTACAGTTCTTC
>TRBV6-1|TRBJ1-1|many|-
CASSTGSRGTEAFF
TGTGCCAGCAGCACCGGGTCCCGGGGCACTGAAGCTTTCTTT
>TRBV29-1|TRBJ2-7|many|-
CSYTDGSYEQYF
TGCAGCTACACGGACGGGAGCTACGAGCAGTACTTC
>TRBV6-2/TRBV6-3|TRBJ2-2|many|-
CASTQTGELFF
TGTGCCAGCACCCAGACCGGGGAGCTGTTTTTT
>TRBV7-2|TRBJ2-7|-|-
CASSLGLVREQYF
TGTGCCAGCAGCTTAGGACTAGTTCGGGAGCAGTACTTC
>TRBV28|TRBJ1-4|few|-
CATKLRGGDEKLFF
TGTGCCACAAAGCTAAGGGGGGGGGACGAAAAACTGTTTTTT
>TRBV10-3|TRBJ2-5|-|TRBD2
CAISVLAGGGETQYF
TGTGCCATCAGTGTCCTAGCGGGGGGCGGGGAGACCCAGTACTTC